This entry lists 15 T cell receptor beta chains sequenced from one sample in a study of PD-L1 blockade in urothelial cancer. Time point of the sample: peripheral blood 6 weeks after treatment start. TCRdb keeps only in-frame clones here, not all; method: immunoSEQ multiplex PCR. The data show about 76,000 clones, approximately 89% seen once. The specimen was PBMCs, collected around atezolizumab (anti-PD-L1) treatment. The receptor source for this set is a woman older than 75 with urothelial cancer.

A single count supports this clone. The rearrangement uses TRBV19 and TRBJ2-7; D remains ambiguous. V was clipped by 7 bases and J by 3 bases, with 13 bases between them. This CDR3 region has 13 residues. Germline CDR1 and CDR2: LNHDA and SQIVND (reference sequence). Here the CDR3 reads CASKSYFNYEQYF. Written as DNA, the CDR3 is TGTGCCAGTAAAAGTTACTTTAACTACGAGCAGTACTTC.

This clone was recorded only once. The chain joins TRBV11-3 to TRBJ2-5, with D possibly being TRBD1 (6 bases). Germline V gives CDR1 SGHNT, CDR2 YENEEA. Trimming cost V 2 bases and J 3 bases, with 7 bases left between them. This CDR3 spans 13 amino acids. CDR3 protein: CASSLTGKETQYF. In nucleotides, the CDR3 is TGTGCCAGCAGCTTAACAGGGAAAGAGACCCAGTACTTC.

This chain's CDR3 is CASSVVETGFSYTF. The CDR3 DNA reads TGTGCCAGCAGCGTAGTTGAGACAGGTTTCAGCTACACCTTC. The rearrangement links TRBV9 to TRBJ1-2; D possibly corresponds to TRBD1 (6 bases). CDR3 size: 14 residues. Germline CDR1 SGDLS, CDR2 YYNGEE. The V gene lost 0 bases and the J gene lost 9 bases, with 15 bases spanning the gap.

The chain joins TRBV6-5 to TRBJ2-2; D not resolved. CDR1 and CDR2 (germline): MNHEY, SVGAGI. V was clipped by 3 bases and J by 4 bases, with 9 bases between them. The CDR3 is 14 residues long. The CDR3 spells CASSYSLFTGELFF. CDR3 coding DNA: TGTGCCAGCAGTTATTCTCTTTTCACCGGGGAGCTGTTTTTT.

This CDR3 is CASSPPSGRGNEQFF. CDR3 bases: TGTGCCAGCTCACCACCGAGCGGGAGGGGCAATGAGCAGTTCTTC. This chain links TRBV18 with TRBJ2-1; 10 bases match TRBD2. Germline V gives CDR1 KGHSH, CDR2 LQKENI. The CDR3 has 15 amino acids. V lost 0 bases, J lost 6 bases, and 2 bases stayed unmatched.

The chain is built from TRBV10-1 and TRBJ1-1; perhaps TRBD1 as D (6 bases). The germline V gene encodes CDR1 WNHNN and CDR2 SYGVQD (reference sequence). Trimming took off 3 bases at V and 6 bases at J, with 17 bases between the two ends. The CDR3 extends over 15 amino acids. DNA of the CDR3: TGCGCCAGCAGTGACCTAAAGGGGGTGGTCGCTGAAGCTTTCTTT. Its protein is CASSDLKGVVAEAFF.

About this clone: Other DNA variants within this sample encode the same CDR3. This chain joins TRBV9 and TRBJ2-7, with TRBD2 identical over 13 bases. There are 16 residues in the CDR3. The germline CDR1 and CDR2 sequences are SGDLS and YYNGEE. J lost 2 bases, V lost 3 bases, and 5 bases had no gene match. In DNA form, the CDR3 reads TGTGCCAGCAGCGCCGAGGGACTAGCGGGACCCTACGAGCAGTACTTC. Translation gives CASSAEGLAGPYEQYF.

CDR3 DNA: TGTGCCAGCTCACCGCCCGGGGATGGTTTTGATGGCTACACCTTC. Translation gives CASSPPGDGFDGYTF. V is TRBV18 and J is TRBJ1-2, with unresolved D. CDR1 KGHSH and CDR2 LQKENI come from the germline V gene. This CDR3 region has 15 residues. V was pared by 3 bases and J by 6 bases, with 17 bases between.

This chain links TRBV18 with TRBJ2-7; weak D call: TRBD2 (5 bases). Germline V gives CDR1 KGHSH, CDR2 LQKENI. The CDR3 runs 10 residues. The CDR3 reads CDWGDYEQYF. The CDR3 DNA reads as TGTGACTGGGGAGACTACGAGCAGTACTTC.

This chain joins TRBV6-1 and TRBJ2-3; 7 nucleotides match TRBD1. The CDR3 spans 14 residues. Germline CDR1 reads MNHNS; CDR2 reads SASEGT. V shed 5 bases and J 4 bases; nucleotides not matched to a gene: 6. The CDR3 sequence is CASSRDSPPDTQYF. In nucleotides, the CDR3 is TGTGCCAGCAGTCGGGACAGTCCCCCAGATACGCAGTATTTT.

DNA of the CDR3: TGTGCCAGCTTCTCCACCATACAAGATACGCAGTATTTT. It encodes CASFSTIQDTQYF. The chain employs TRBV28 and TRBJ2-3; D remains unclear. Germline V gives CDR1 MDHEN, CDR2 SYDVKM. Trimming removed 8 bases at V and 5 bases at J, with 14 bases between. The CDR3 runs to 13 residues. The entire variable domain, with the rest obtained from reference TRBV28 and TRBJ2-3, is as follows: DVKVTQSSRYLVKRTGEKVFLECVQDMDHENMFWYRQDPGLGLRLIYFSYDVKMKEKGDIPEGYSVSREKKERFSLILESASTNQTSMYLCASFSTIQDTQYFGPGTRLTVL.

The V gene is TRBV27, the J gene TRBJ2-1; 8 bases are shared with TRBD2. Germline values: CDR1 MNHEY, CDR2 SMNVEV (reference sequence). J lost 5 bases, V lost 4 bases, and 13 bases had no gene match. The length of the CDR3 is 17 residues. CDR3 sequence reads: CASSSGLGFSRDNEQFF. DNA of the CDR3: TGTGCCAGCAGTTCGGGACTAGGCTTTTCGAGGGACAATGAGCAGTTCTTC.

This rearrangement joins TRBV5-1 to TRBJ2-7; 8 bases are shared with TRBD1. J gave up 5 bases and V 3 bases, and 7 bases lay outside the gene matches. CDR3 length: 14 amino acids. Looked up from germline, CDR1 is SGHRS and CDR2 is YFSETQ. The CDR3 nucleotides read TGCGCCAGCAGCTCCGGACAGGGATCAAACGAGCAGTACTTC. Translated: CASSSGQGSNEQYF.

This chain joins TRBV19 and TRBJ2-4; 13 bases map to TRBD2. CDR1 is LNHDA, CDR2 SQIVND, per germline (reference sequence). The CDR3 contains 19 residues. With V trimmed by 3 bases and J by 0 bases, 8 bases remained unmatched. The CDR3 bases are TGTGCCAGTAGTATTCAGGGGACTAGCGGGACTATAGCCAAAAACATTCAGTACTTC. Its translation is CASSIQGTSGTIAKNIQYF. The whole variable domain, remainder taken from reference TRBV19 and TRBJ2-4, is DGGITQSPKYLFRKEGQNVTLSCEQNLNHDAMYWYRQDPGQGLRLIYYSQIVNDFQKGDIAEGYSVSREKKESFPLTVTSAQKNPTAFYLCASSIQGTSGTIAKNIQYFGAGTRLSVL.

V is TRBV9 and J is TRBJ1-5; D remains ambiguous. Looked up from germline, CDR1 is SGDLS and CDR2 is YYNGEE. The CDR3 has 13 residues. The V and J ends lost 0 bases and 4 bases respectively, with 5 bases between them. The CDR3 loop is CASSVAGNQPQHF. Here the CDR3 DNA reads TGTGCCAGCAGCGTAGCCGGTAATCAGCCCCAGCATTTT.